What follows is one T cell receptor (beta chain) and its context. Its antigen is still unknown. Repertoires were generated with immunoSEQ multiplex PCR, while TCRdb's copy carries only in-frame clones and drops some. Found here are under 200,000 clones, 75% to 90% of them singletons; the top ten hold approximately 2.2%. The record originates from a study of cytomegalovirus exposure and HLA in healthy donors. On the study more broadly: The 120 or so validation repertoires used a platform that matched the one used for the approximately 700 first-cohort repertoires, as a later analysis reported.

The study, taken as a whole, reports: In vitro checks showed that three CMV-associated chains really do target CMV antigens. The study designated around 150 TCR beta chains cytomegalovirus-associated. It was reportedly the case that the classifier diagnosed cytomegalovirus status with high specificity and sensitivity.

Germline V gives CDR1 SGHNT, CDR2 YENEEA. The CDR3 is 13 amino acids. V was cut by 5 bases and J by 4 bases, with 11 bases left in between. The clonotype comes from a woman between 18 and 30 years old in good health and CMV-seronegative. The source material was PBMCs. The rearrangement joins TRBV11-3 to TRBJ1-1; D is unresolved. The CDR3 spells CASSLSRSTEAFF. The DNA of the CDR3 is TGTGCCAGCAGCCTTAGTCGGAGCACTGAAGCTTTCTTT.